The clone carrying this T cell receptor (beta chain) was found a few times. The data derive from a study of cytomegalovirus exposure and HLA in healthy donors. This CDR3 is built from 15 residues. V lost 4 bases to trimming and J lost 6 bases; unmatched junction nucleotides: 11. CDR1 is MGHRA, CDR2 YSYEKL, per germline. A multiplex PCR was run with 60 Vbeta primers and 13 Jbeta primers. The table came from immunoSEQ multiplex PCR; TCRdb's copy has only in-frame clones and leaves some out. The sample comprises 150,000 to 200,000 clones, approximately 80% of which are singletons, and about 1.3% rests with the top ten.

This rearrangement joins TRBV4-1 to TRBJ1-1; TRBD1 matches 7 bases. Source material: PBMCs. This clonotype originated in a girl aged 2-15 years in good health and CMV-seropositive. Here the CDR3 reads CASSLTQGGHAEAFF. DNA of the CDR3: TGCGCCAGCAGCCTAACCCAGGGGGGTCACGCTGAAGCTTTCTTT.